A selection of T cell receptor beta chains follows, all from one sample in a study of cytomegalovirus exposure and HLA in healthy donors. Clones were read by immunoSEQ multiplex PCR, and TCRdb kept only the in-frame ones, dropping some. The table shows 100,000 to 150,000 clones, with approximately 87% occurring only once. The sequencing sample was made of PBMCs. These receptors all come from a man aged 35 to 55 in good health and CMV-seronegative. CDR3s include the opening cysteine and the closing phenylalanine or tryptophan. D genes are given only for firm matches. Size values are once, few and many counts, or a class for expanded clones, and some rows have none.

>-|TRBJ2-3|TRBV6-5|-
TGTGCCAGCAGTTACGGGCGGGACGGCACAGATACGCAGTATTTT
CASSYGRDGTDTQYF
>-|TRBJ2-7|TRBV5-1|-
TGCGCCAGCAGCTTAGGACAGAGCTACGAGCAGTACTTC
CASSLGQSYEQYF
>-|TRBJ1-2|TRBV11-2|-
TGTGCCAGCAGCCCAGGCGACACTGACTATGGCTACACCTTC
CASSPGDTDYGYTF
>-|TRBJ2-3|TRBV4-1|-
TGCGCCAGCAGCCAAGATGCACGTACTAGCACAGATACGCAGTATTTT
CASSQDARTSTDTQYF
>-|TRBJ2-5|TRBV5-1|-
TGCGCCAGCAGCTTGACCGGGGGGCGGGAGACCCAGTACTTC
CASSLTGGRETQYF
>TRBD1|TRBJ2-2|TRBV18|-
TGTGCCAGCTCACCTTTGGGACAGGGGAACACCGGGGAGCTGTTTTTT
CASSPLGQGNTGELFF
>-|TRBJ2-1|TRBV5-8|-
TGTGCCAGCAGGGGACGGGACTCAGGGAATGAGCAGTTCTTC
CASRGRDSGNEQFF
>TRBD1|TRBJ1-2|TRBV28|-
TGTGCCAGCAGTACGGGACAGGGAAATAGGGGCTACACCTTC
CASSTGQGNRGYTF
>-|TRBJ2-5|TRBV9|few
TGTGCCAGCAGCGTAGATTCTTCAGAGACCCAGTACTTC
CASSVDSSETQYF
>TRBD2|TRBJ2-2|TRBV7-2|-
TGTGCCAGCAGCTTCAGACTAGCGGGGGTGAACACCGGGGAGCTGTTTTTT
CASSFRLAGVNTGELFF
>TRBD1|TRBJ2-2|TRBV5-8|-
TGTGCCAGCAGCTTTCCAGGGGGCAAGGACACCGGGGAGCTGTTTTTT
CASSFPGGKDTGELFF
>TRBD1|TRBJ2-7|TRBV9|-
TGTGCCAGCGCGAAGGGGACAGAGAACTACGAGCAGTACTTC
CASAKGTENYEQYF
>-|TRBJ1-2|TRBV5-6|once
TGTGCCAGCAGCTTCGCGGCGGCAAACTATGGCTACACCTTC
CASSFAAANYGYTF
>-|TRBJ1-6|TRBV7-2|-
TGTGCCAGCAGCCACCGTCCCGGGACAATCTATAATTCACCCCTCCACTTT
CASSHRPGTIYNSPLHF
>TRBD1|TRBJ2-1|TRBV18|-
TGTGCCAGCTCACCACCTATTCGGGACAGGGCTTTCAATGAGCAGTTCTTC
CASSPPIRDRAFNEQFF
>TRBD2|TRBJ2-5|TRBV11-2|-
TGTGCCAGCAGCTTTGGGGGGGGGTTCGAAGAGACCCAGTACTTC
CASSFGGGFEETQYF
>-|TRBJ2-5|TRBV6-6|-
TGTGCCAGCAGTTACTCGAGAGGTCAAGAGACCCAGTACTTC
CASSYSRGQETQYF
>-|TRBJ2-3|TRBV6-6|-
TGTGCCAGCAGGCCCGGAGGGGCTACAGATACGCAGTATTTT
CASRPGGATDTQYF
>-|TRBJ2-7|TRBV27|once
TGTGCCACGCCGGGAGACTCCCTATACGAGCAGTACTTC
CATPGDSLYEQYF
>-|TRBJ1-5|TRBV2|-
TGTGCCAGCAGGCCGAACACAAGCAATCAGCCCCAGCATTTT
CASRPNTSNQPQHF
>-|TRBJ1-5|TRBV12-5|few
TGTGCTAGTGCCTTGGACACAATCGCGGGGAATCAGCCCCAGCATTTT
CASALDTIAGNQPQHF
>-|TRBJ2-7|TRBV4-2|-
TGTGCCAGCAGCCAAACAAGCGGTACGACCTACGAGCAGTACTTC
CASSQTSGTTYEQYF
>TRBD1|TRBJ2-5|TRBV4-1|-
TGCGCCAGCAGCCAAGGGTACACAGGGGGACAAGAGACCCAGTACTTC
CASSQGYTGGQETQYF
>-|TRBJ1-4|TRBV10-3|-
TGTGCCATCAGTGACGGGACATCGAATGAAAAACTGTTTTTT
CAISDGTSNEKLFF
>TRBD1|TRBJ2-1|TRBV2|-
TGTGCCAGCTCTAGTCCACCTAGGGGACAGGGGGAGAACAATGAGCAGTTCTTC
CASSSPPRGQGENNEQFF
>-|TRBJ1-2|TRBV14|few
TGTGCCAGCAGCTCGGGGTCCGACTATGGCTACACCTTC
CASSSGSDYGYTF
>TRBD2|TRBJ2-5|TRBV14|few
TGTGCCAGCAGCTACCTTAGCGGGGGGCAAGAGACCCAGTACTTC
CASSYLSGGQETQYF
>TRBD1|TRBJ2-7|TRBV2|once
TGTGCCAGCACCCCCCGGGGACAGACCTACGAGCAGTACTTC
CASTPRGQTYEQYF
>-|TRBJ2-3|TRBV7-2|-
TGTGCCAGCAGCTTAAAACACACAGATACGCAGTATTTT
CASSLKHTDTQYF
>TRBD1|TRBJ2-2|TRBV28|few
TGTGCCAGCAGTCCCCCGCAGGGGGCAAACACCGGGGAGCTGTTTTTT
CASSPPQGANTGELFF
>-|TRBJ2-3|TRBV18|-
TGTGCCAGCTCACTTCAGGGAAGCCATAGCACAGATACGCAGTATTTT
CASSLQGSHSTDTQYF
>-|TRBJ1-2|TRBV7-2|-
TGTGCCAGCAGCACAGAAAACTATGGCTACACCTTC
CASSTENYGYTF
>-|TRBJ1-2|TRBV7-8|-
TGTGCCAGCAGCTTTCTCAACATCAGGGTAAACTATGGCTACACCTTC
CASSFLNIRVNYGYTF
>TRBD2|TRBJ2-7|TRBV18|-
TGTGCCAGCTCACCACGGGGAGGGTACGGATCCGAGCAGTACTTC
CASSPRGGYGSEQYF
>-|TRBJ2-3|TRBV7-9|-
TGTGCCAGCAGCCCGGGGGTTAGCACAGATACGCAGTATTTT
CASSPGVSTDTQYF
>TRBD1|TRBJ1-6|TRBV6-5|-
TGTGCCAGCAGTGTGGACAGGGTAAATTCACCCCTCCACTTT
CASSVDRVNSPLHF
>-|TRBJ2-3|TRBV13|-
TGTGCCAGCAGCCCCGTTACCCGGAGGGATACGCAGTATTTT
CASSPVTRRDTQYF
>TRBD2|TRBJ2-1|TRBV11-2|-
TGTGCCAGTACTAGCGGGAGCTCCTACAATGAGCAGTTCTTC
CASTSGSSYNEQFF
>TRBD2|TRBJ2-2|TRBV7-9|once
TGTGCCAGCAGCTTACGCGGGACTAGCGGAGGCGGGGAGCTGTTTTTT
CASSLRGTSGGGELFF
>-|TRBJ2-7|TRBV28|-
TGTGCCAGCAGGGGTGGCGGGGCCGATTGGGGAGAGCAGTACTTC
CASRGGGADWGEQYF
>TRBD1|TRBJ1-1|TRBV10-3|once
TGTGCCATCAGTACAGGGGTGAACACTGAAGCTTTCTTT
CAISTGVNTEAFF
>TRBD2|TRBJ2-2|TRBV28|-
TGTGCCAGCAGTTACCCGACGGGACTAGCGTCCGCGACCGGGGAGCTGTTTTTT
CASSYPTGLASATGELFF
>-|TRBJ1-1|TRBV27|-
TGTGCCAGCATAAGCCCCACGAGAGAAGCTTTCTTT
CASISPTREAFF
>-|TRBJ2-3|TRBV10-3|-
TGTGCCATCAGCGAGATTGAGCGGAGCACAGATACGCAGTATTTT
CAISEIERSTDTQYF
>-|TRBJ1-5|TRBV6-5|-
TGTGCCAGCACCGACGGGAATCAGCCCCAGCATTTT
CASTDGNQPQHF
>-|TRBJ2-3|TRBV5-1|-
TGCGCCAGCAGCCTCCCCAAAGCGGGCACAGATACGCAGTATTTT
CASSLPKAGTDTQYF
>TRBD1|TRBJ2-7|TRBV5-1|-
TGCGCCAGCAGCCCAAGGACAGGGGGAGGCTACGAGCAGTACTTC
CASSPRTGGGYEQYF
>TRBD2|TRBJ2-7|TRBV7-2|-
TGTGCCAGCAGCTTAGGTATTAGCGGGGTCTACGAGCAGTACTTC
CASSLGISGVYEQYF
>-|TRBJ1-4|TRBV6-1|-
TGTGCCAGCAGTGGCACACGTGCAACTAATGAAAAACTGTTTTTT
CASSGTRATNEKLFF
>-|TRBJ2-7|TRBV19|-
TGTGCCTCGGGGCGGGGTAACTCCTACGAGCAGTACTTC
CASGRGNSYEQYF
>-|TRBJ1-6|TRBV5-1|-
TGCGCCAGCAGCTTGGACAGCCCAATTAGCTCCTATAATTCACCCCTCCACTTT
CASSLDSPISSYNSPLHF